The present entry profiles one TCR beta chain with its context. V lost 7 bases, J lost 1 base, and 17 bases lay in between. The CDR3 consists of 16 residues. The germline gives CDR1 MGHDK, CDR2 SYGVNS. This record belongs to a study of shared clonotypes between healthy human individuals. Generated by immunoSEQ multiplex PCR, the TCRdb table keeps only in-frame clones and is missing some. The table lists some 630,000 clones, approximately 75% of them singletons. This rearrangement joins TRBV25-1 to TRBJ2-1, with no clear D. Sequenced material: memory CD4+ T cells sorted from blood. Subset here: CD45RA-negative fraction. The sequence came from a woman aged 25 to 39 in good health. The CDR3 region is CASTSGSQMSYNEQFF. CDR3 sequence (DNA): TGTGCCAGCACCTCCGGGTCGCAAATGTCCTACAATGAGCAGTTCTTC.